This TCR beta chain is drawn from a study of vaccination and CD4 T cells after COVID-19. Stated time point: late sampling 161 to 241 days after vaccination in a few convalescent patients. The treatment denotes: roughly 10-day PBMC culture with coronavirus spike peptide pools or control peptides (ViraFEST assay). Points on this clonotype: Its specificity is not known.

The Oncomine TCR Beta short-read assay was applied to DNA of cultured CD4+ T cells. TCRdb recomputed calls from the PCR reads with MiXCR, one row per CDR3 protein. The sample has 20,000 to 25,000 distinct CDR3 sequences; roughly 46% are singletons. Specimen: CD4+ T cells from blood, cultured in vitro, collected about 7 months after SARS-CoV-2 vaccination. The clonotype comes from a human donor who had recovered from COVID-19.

CDR3 sequence reads: CSAPGLAGEISTDTQYF. The CDR3 DNA reads TGCAGTGCCCCTGGGCTAGCGGGTGAGATTAGCACAGATACGCAGTATTTT. The chain couples TRBV20-1 to TRBJ2-3, with 8 bases fitting TRBD2. This CDR3 has 17 amino acids. CDR1 and CDR2 (germline): DFQATT, SNEGSKA (reference sequence). Losses at the gene ends were 6 bases for V and 0 bases for J; bases not matched to a gene: 14.